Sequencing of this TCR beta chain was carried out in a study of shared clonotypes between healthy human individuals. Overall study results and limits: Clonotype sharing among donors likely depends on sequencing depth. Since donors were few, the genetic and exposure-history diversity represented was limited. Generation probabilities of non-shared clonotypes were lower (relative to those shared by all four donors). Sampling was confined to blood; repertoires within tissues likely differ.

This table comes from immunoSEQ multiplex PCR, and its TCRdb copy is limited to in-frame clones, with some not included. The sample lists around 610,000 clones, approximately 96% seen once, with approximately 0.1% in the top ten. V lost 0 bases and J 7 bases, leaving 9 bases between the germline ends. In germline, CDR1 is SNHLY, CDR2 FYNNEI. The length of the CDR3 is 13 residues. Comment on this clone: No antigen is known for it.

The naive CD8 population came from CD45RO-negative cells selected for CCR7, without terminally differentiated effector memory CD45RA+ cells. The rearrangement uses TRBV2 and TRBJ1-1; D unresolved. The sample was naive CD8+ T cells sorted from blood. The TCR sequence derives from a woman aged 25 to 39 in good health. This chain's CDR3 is CASSEALLREAFF. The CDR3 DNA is TGTGCCAGCAGTGAAGCGCTTCTGCGTGAAGCTTTCTTT.